These T cell receptor beta chains were read from a single sample in a study of identical twins. Using its own MiXCR run on the 5' RACE reads, TCRdb lists one record per CDR3 protein. The repertoire has 400,000 to 600,000 distinct CDR3 sequences, 20% to 25% of them found once; the top ten carry approximately 0.49%. This same sample was also part of a study on yellow fever vaccine responses in identical twins.

The sample taken for sequencing was CD4+ T cells sorted from blood. All receptors derive from a woman under 30 in good health. The CDR3 runs from the conserved cysteine through the conserved F or W. A D gene is named only where the DNA matches it firmly. Clone size, where shown, is once, few, many, or a class for clones that have expanded.

j_gene | d_gene | abundance | v_gene | CDR3aa | CDR3nt
TRBJ2-7 | TRBD2 | . | TRBV5-6 | CASSLEGGVRGYEQYF | TGTGCCAGCAGCTTGGAGGGAGGGGTTCGGGGTTACGAGCAGTACTTC
TRBJ1-6 | . | . | TRBV28 | CASKPPGDNNSPLHF | TGTGCCAGCAAGCCACCAGGAGATAATAATTCACCCCTCCACTTT
TRBJ2-2 | . | . | TRBV3-1 | CASSRRGANTGELFF | TGTGCCAGCAGCCGCAGAGGCGCGAACACCGGGGAGCTGTTTTTT
TRBJ2-1 | TRBD2 | many | TRBV7-2 | CASSKTSGVYNEQFF | TGTGCCAGCAGCAAAACTAGCGGGGTCTACAATGAGCAGTTCTTC
TRBJ2-1 | . | . | TRBV6-7 | CASRLDQSSYNEQFF | TGTGCCAGCAGACTCGACCAGAGCTCCTACAATGAGCAGTTCTTC
TRBJ2-5 | TRBD1 | many | TRBV5-1 | CASSLWQGARETQYF | TGCGCCAGCAGCTTATGGCAGGGGGCGCGAGAGACCCAGTACTTC
TRBJ1-6 | . | . | TRBV6-5 | CASSYSQAGYNSPLHF | TGTGCCAGCAGTTACTCCCAAGCAGGCTATAATTCACCCCTCCACTTT
TRBJ2-7 | . | . | TRBV5-1 | CASSLFGVSEEQYF | TGCGCCAGCAGCTTGTTTGGTGTATCGGAGGAGCAGTACTTC
TRBJ2-5 | TRBD2 | few | TRBV3-1 | CASSHLAEIKQTQYF | TGTGCCAGCAGCCACCTAGCGGAGATCAAGCAGACCCAGTACTTC
TRBJ2-5 | TRBD1 | . | TRBV5-4 | CASSSTDRGVETQYF | TGTGCCAGCAGCTCGACGGACAGGGGGGTAGAGACCCAGTACTTC
TRBJ1-6 | . | . | TRBV4-1 | CASSQETTLGSPLHF | TGCGCCAGCAGCCAAGAGACAACTCTCGGTTCACCCCTCCACTTT
TRBJ2-2 | TRBD2 | few | TRBV29-1 | CSVESWGLAGDVYTGELFF | TGCAGCGTTGAATCTTGGGGGCTAGCGGGAGATGTCTACACCGGGGAGCTGTTTTTT
TRBJ1-5 | TRBD1 | . | TRBV5-5 | CASSLVGQGGSNQPQHF | TGTGCCAGCAGCTTGGTCGGACAGGGTGGAAGCAATCAGCCCCAGCATTTT
TRBJ2-1 | TRBD2 | few | TRBV18 | CASSQGLAGTSSYNEQFF | TGTGCCAGCTCTCAAGGACTAGCGGGAACCTCCTCCTACAATGAGCAGTTCTTC
TRBJ2-1 | . | . | TRBV5-5 | CASSLEPTLYNEQFF | TGTGCCAGCAGCTTGGAACCGACACTTTACAATGAGCAGTTCTTC
TRBJ2-1 | TRBD2 | few | TRBV6-1 | CASQRGGEGEQFF | TGTGCCAGCCAACGGGGGGGAGAGGGTGAGCAGTTCTTC
TRBJ2-5 | . | . | TRBV10-3 | CAIGQAETQYF | TGTGCCATCGGGCAGGCAGAGACCCAGTACTTC
TRBJ2-1 | . | . | TRBV5-1 | CASSLGLVRGYNEQFF | TGCGCCAGCAGCTTGGGGTTGGTTCGGGGGTACAATGAGCAGTTCTTC
TRBJ1-2 | . | . | TRBV29-1 | CSATDRNYGYTF | TGCAGCGCTACCGACAGGAACTATGGCTACACCTTC
TRBJ2-7 | . | few | TRBV28 | CASSLISKSSYEQYF | TGTGCCAGCAGTTTAATTAGCAAGAGCTCCTACGAGCAGTACTTC
TRBJ1-3 | . | . | TRBV7-2 | CASSPRQAFGNTIYF | TGTGCCAGCAGCCCGCGACAGGCCTTTGGAAACACCATATATTTT
TRBJ2-7 | TRBD2 | few | TRBV5-1 | CASSLPGTSGYYEQYF | TGCGCCAGCAGCCTACCAGGGACTAGCGGGTATTACGAGCAGTACTTC
TRBJ2-5 | . | . | TRBV7-9 | CASSSLRPQETQYF | TGTGCCAGCAGCTCACTCAGGCCGCAAGAGACCCAGTACTTC
TRBJ2-3 | . | . | TRBV23-1 | CASVRMGAPGTDTQYF | TGCGCCAGCGTACGAATGGGTGCACCGGGCACAGATACGCAGTATTTT
TRBJ2-2 | TRBD1 | few | TRBV2 | CASREPTGGTGELFF | TGTGCCAGCAGGGAACCGACAGGGGGCACCGGGGAGCTGTTTTTT
TRBJ1-4 | . | . | TRBV4-2 | CASSQLGGGSKKLFF | TGTGCCAGCAGCCAACTCGGAGGGGGTAGCAAGAAACTGTTTTTT
TRBJ1-1 | TRBD1 | . | TRBV2 | CANKQGEVTEAFF | TGTGCCAACAAACAGGGGGAAGTCACTGAAGCTTTCTTT
TRBJ2-1 | TRBD1 | few | TRBV12-3/TRBV12-4 | CASSNTGQGAYNEQFF | TGTGCCAGCAGCAATACGGGACAGGGGGCCTACAATGAGCAGTTCTTC
TRBJ2-3 | . | many | TRBV20-1 | CSANLGAGDTQYF | TGCAGTGCTAACCTTGGCGCAGGGGATACGCAGTATTTT
TRBJ2-3 | TRBD2 | . | TRBV7-9 | CASSSKTSQDTQYF | TGTGCCAGCAGCTCCAAGACTAGCCAAGATACGCAGTATTTT
TRBJ2-2 | . | few | TRBV20-1 | CSTSNRGSNTGELFF | TGCAGTACTTCGAACCGGGGTTCGAACACCGGGGAGCTGTTTTTT
TRBJ2-7 | TRBD1 | . | TRBV15 | CATERGLQGSYEQYF | TGTGCCACAGAGAGGGGGCTGCAAGGTTCCTACGAGCAGTACTTC
TRBJ2-3 | . | . | TRBV10-3 | CAGGSGTDTQYF | TGTGCCGGCGGGTCTGGCACAGATACGCAGTATTTT
TRBJ1-5 | . | . | TRBV10-2 | CASTHGNQPQHF | TGCGCCAGCACTCATGGCAATCAGCCCCAGCATTTT
TRBJ2-5 | TRBD1 | few | TRBV4-1 | CASSQDPGQVVTQYF | TGCGCCAGCAGCCAGGACCCGGGACAGGTGGTGACCCAGTACTTC
TRBJ2-7 | . | . | TRBV27 | CASSLFPLSERAPLEQYF | TGTGCCAGCAGTTTATTCCCCCTGTCGGAGCGGGCCCCCCTGGAGCAGTACTTC
TRBJ2-1 | TRBD2 | few | TRBV6-1 | CASSVGTSGRYNEQFF | TGTGCCAGCAGTGTGGGGACTAGCGGGCGCTACAATGAGCAGTTCTTC
TRBJ2-3 | . | few | TRBV4-1 | CASSHKDTQYF | TGCGCCAGCAGCCATAAGGATACGCAGTATTTT
TRBJ2-7 | TRBD1 | . | TRBV19 | CASSRTGTKFEQYF | TGTGCCAGTAGCCGGACAGGGACCAAGTTCGAGCAGTACTTC
TRBJ2-7 | . | few | TRBV12-3/TRBV12-4 | CASSLAGSFYEQYF | TGTGCCAGCAGTTTAGCGGGAAGCTTCTACGAGCAGTACTTC
TRBJ2-1 | TRBD2 | . | TRBV6-1 | CASRRTSGSVVEQFF | TGTGCCAGCAGACGCACTAGCGGGAGCGTAGTTGAGCAGTTCTTC
TRBJ2-7 | TRBD2 | once | TRBV10-3 | CAISVAGYEQYF | TGTGCCATCAGTGTAGCGGGCTACGAGCAGTACTTC
TRBJ2-7 | TRBD2 | . | TRBV12-3/TRBV12-4 | CASSLTPSGMYEQYF | TGTGCCAGCAGTCTAACGCCTAGCGGGATGTACGAGCAGTACTTC